This entry is about one T cell receptor (beta chain). Its antigen is still unknown. There are no base qualities to consult, and no much larger clone falls within one base. From a lookup of the germline V gene (reference sequence), CDR1 and CDR2 are LNHDA and SQIVND. V is trimmed back by 6 bases and J by 5 bases, and the junction contains 12 bases that no gene match accounts for. The CDR3 has 18 amino acids, counting the end cysteine and phenylalanine. Of the read, only the CDR3 DNA is kept; its 54 bases are in frame from base 1. These data belong to a study of blood T cell repertoires in COVID-19 (dated by TCRdb to between 2020 and 2021). About the study as a whole: Samples covering the acute and convalescent phases of COVID-19 were provided by collaborators in the United States, Italy and Spain. Subjects who had been exposed to COVID-19, were actively infected with it, or had recovered from it provided the deeply sampled blood TCRbeta repertoires that made up the dataset. A de-identified subject ID, COVID-19 status, age in years and sex were almost always included in the sample metadata. The material from the prospective study consisted of cDNA or gDNA derived from T cells, B-cell-depleted T cells, or PBMCs. Samples were obtained from the ongoing ImmuneRACE study (first 160 participants) and from over 1,000 subjects provided by 6 global collaborators. Where available, HLA class I and class II types were obtained from metadata supplied by the sample provider rather than from assay-based typing. A freely available public database, intended as a resource for researchers studying the immune response to SARS-CoV-2, is where the repertoires were released. Results and caveats for the whole study, not just this receptor: How much clinical and demographic metadata was included differed by source and by participant, and the metadata was provided uncurated.

Collaborating institutions collected whole blood in K2EDTA tubes following their own protocols. For TCRbeta analysis, collaborators shipped samples in one of three forms: frozen whole blood, isolated PBMCs, or DNA extracted from either of those sample types. TCRbeta CDR3 regions were amplified from genomic DNA using the immunoSEQ Assay, a bias-controlled multiplex PCR. The study's own analysis went as follows. The number of nucleated cells in each sample was estimated from the amplification of reference gene primers within the assay. To quantify the absolute abundance of each unique TCRbeta CDR3 rearrangement, sequence reads were collapsed and filtered. For each sample, productive Simpson clonality was calculated as the square root of Simpson's diversity index across productive rearrangements. In TCRdb, the immuneACCESS table is reduced to in-frame sequences with V and J assigned. These tables do not hold every clone; where another copy was compared, an unresolved V gene accounts for under half, and the others remain unexplained. The DNA gave D and trimming, while V, J and clone size come from that table. This sample holds under 150,000 clones; about nine tenths were observed only once. In total, the top ten clones hold more than 3% of the sample.

The sequence came from a man aged 45 to 65 with active COVID-19. The sequence joins TRBV19 to TRBJ2-2; 13 central nucleotides agree with TRBD2. The sequenced sample consisted of peripheral blood. The nucleotide sequence reads as follows: TGTGCCAGTAGGCCCCGTGGACTAGCGGGAGATGTAACCGGGGAGCTGTTTTTT. It encodes CASRPRGLAGDVTGELFF.